The 7 T cell receptor beta chains in this list originate from one sample, sequenced in a study of CD8 T cells in Susac syndrome. Random hexamers were used to reverse transcribe roughly 0.45 to 1 ug of RNA. In TCRdb, the immunoSEQ multiplex PCR reads were re-called with MiXCR into one record per CDR3 protein. The sample holds roughly 67,000 distinct CDR3 sequences, about 95% seen once. The sequenced sample consisted of CD8+ T cells from PBMCs. The source of these receptors is a human donor with multiple sclerosis.

The J gene is TRBJ2-5, the V gene TRBV2; D is perhaps TRBD1 or TRBD2 (5 bases each). The CDR3 has 14 amino acids. Germline V gene data show CDR1 as SNHLY and CDR2 as FYNNEI. Trimming pared 2 bases from V and 9 bases from J, leaving 16 bases between. CDR3 nucleotide sequence: TGTGCCAGCAGTGAATGGGACCGCCAAGAATCCCAGTACTTC. Translation gives CASSEWDRQESQYF. Variable domain in full (rest from reference TRBV2 and TRBJ2-5): EPEVTQTPSHQVTQMGQEVILRCVPISNHLYFYWYRQILGQKVEFLVSFYNNEISEKSEIFDDQFSVERPDGSNFTLKIRSTKLEDSAMYFCASSEWDRQESQYFGPGTRLLVL.

Here the CDR3 DNA reads TGTGCCAGCAGCTTCGGGGTACACGAGCAGTACTTC. It is translated as CASSFGVHEQYF. The chain has TRBV7-2 and TRBJ2-7, with D maybe TRBD2 (5 bases). CDR1 is SGHTA, CDR2 FQGNSA, per germline. V shed 3 bases and J shed 5 bases, with 8 bases lying between them. The CDR3 has 12 amino acids.

V usage is TRBV6-1 and J usage is TRBJ1-1, with TRBD1 as a possible D gene (6 bases). Trimming stripped 5 bases from V and 11 bases from J, with 12 bases between. The CDR3 has 11 amino acids. Germline lookup yields CDR1 MNHNS and CDR2 SASEGT. CDR3 DNA: TGTGCCAGCAGTTGGACAGTTGGTGCTTTCTTT. Translation: CASSWTVGAFF.

The J gene is TRBJ1-2, the V gene TRBV13; 9 bases line up with TRBD1. The CDR3 consists of 14 residues. Germline values: CDR1 PRHDT, CDR2 FYEKMQ (reference sequence). The V and J ends lost 5 bases and 6 bases, in that order; junction bases with no gene match: 7. The CDR3 sequence: CASSVPGTGNGYTF. CDR3 nucleotides: TGTGCCAGCAGCGTACCCGGGACAGGGAATGGCTACACCTTC.

The CDR3: CASSATGGFSNEKLFF. CDR3 sequence (DNA): TGTGCCAGCAGCGCGACAGGGGGCTTCTCTAATGAAAAACTGTTTTTT. The chain is built from TRBV9 and TRBJ1-4, with 10 bases that match TRBD1. The CDR3 consists of 16 residues. The junction had 5 bases not matched to a gene; V was cut back by 3 bases and J by 3 bases. Germline CDR1 reads SGDLS; CDR2 reads YYNGEE.

The chain recombines TRBV19 with TRBJ2-7; D gene ambiguous. Germline V CDR1 and CDR2: LNHDA, SQIVND (reference sequence). The CDR3 length is 14 residues. Trimming took 4 bases from V and 0 from J, leaving 10 bases between them. CDR3 nucleotides: TGTGCCAGTAGTAAGGACGGAAGCTCCTACGAGCAGTACTTC. Translating it yields CASSKDGSSYEQYF.

J is TRBJ2-1 and V is TRBV19, with D maybe TRBD2 (6 bases). In germline, CDR1 is LNHDA, CDR2 SQIVND (reference sequence). Trimming took off 5 bases at V and 7 bases at J, with 12 bases between the two ends. This CDR3 has 13 residues. DNA for the CDR3: TGTGCCAGTAGTTTCGGGACTGTTAATGAGCAGTTCTTC. Protein: CASSFGTVNEQFF.